The rows below give T cell receptor beta chains drawn from one sample of a study of T cell repertoires in cytomegalovirus infection. TCRdb recomputed calls from the reads with MiXCR, one row per CDR3 protein. The table has a few hundred thousand distinct CDR3 sequences, roughly 34% seen once. These receptors' antigens are unknown. The sequencing used cultured PBMCs, collected from culture after CMV antigen stimulation. The receptor source for this set is a human donor in good health (CMV status not recorded). Some clones in this sample may be carry-over from other donors' samples. CDR3s include the opening cysteine and the closing phenylalanine or tryptophan. The D gene is left open where the match is weak. A clone size is listed for some rows: how often the clone was seen (once, few, many), or a class if it is expanded.

cdr3_nt	cdr3_aa	clone_size	v_call	d_call	j_call
TGTGCCAGCAGTGAACCAGTCCCCCTCTACAATGAGCAGTTCTTC	CASSEPVPLYNEQFF	NA	TRBV6-1	NA	TRBJ2-1
TGTGCCAGCAGCCAAACAACTGGGGCTAACTATGGCTACACCTTC	CASSQTTGANYGYTF	NA	TRBV4-2	NA	TRBJ1-2
TGTGCCAGCAGTACGCCCCTTGGACAGGGCACTTACAATGAGCAGTTCTTC	CASSTPLGQGTYNEQFF	NA	TRBV6-2/TRBV6-3	TRBD1	TRBJ2-1
TGTGCCAGCAGCGTAGGAGGACTAGCGGGAGGGCGCTCCTACAATGAGCAGTTCTTC	CASSVGGLAGGRSYNEQFF	few	TRBV11-3	TRBD2	TRBJ2-1
TGTGCCAGCAGCGTCCAGGGGCCGGGCACTGAAGCTTTCTTT	CASSVQGPGTEAFF	NA	TRBV7-3	NA	TRBJ1-1
TGTGCCAGCAGCCCTGATCCACCAGGGAACACTGAAGCTTTCTTT	CASSPDPPGNTEAFF	NA	TRBV6-1	NA	TRBJ1-1
TGTGCCAGCAGCCCAGGTGGCTCAGGTGAAGAGACCCAGTACTTC	CASSPGGSGEETQYF	many	TRBV7-2	NA	TRBJ2-5
TGTGCTAGTGGTCCGGGTCGAGGGCTAGCAGAGACCCAGTACTTC	CASGPGRGLAETQYF	many	TRBV12-5	NA	TRBJ2-5
TGTGCCACCAGTGAAAGCGGTTCCTACGAGCAGTACTTC	CATSESGSYEQYF	NA	TRBV24-1	NA	TRBJ2-7
TGTGCCAGCACCCAAGGACTAGCGGGAGGATACAATGAGCAGTTCTTC	CASTQGLAGGYNEQFF	NA	TRBV7-2	TRBD2	TRBJ2-1
TGCGCCAGCAGCCAACAGGAAAGGGGACAGGGTGTTTTACGGCAGTACTTC	CASSQQERGQGVLRQYF	NA	TRBV4-1	TRBD1	TRBJ2-7
TGTGCCAGCAGCTTAACGGGGGACGGCCTCTACGAGCAGTACTTC	CASSLTGDGLYEQYF	few	TRBV7-3	NA	TRBJ2-7
TGTGCCAGCAGCACCAGGGTCCCCCTAGGCTACACCTTC	CASSTRVPLGYTF	NA	TRBV7-8	NA	TRBJ1-2
TGCGCCAGCAGCTTGGCCCCGGGAACTAATGAGCAGTTCTTC	CASSLAPGTNEQFF	NA	TRBV5-1	NA	TRBJ2-1
TGTGCCAGCTCAGGAGACAGCCCAGTATACTTC	CASSGDSPVYF	few	TRBV18	NA	TRBJ2-5
TGCGCCAGCAGCCCCGGACAGCACTCCTACGAGCAGTACTTC	CASSPGQHSYEQYF	NA	TRBV5-8	NA	TRBJ2-7
TGTGCCAGCAGTTACGGGAGGGTCGGAGTTGATTCACCCCTCCACTTT	CASSYGRVGVDSPLHF	NA	TRBV6-5	NA	TRBJ1-6
TGTGCCAGCAGCTTAGACCAGGGGGCTCTCACCTTC	CASSLDQGALTF	NA	TRBV7-2	TRBD1	TRBJ1-2
TGTGCCAGCAGTTACCCCGGAGGGGGCTACGAGCAGTACTTC	CASSYPGGGYEQYF	NA	TRBV6-2/TRBV6-3	NA	TRBJ2-7
TGTGCCACCAGCCGCGACGGAGCGAACTATGGCTACACCTTC	CATSRDGANYGYTF	NA	TRBV24-1	NA	TRBJ1-2
TGTGCCACCAGTGATGGGACTAGCGAGAAGCTTTACGAGCAGTACTTC	CATSDGTSEKLYEQYF	NA	TRBV24-1	TRBD2	TRBJ2-7
TGCGCCAGCAGCCAGGGGGGAGGGCCTCAGTTCGAGCAGTACTTC	CASSQGGGPQFEQYF	NA	TRBV4-1	TRBD2	TRBJ2-7
TGTGCCAGTAGTACGACAGGGGGAACAGATACGCAGTATTTT	CASSTTGGTDTQYF	few	TRBV19	TRBD1	TRBJ2-3
TGTGCCAGCAGCTCTTTAGCCGGAGAAAACATTCAGTACTTC	CASSSLAGENIQYF	NA	TRBV11-2	NA	TRBJ2-4
TGTGCCAGCCGAAATAGTGGGAGTGAAAACGAGCAGTACTTC	CASRNSGSENEQYF	many	TRBV28	NA	TRBJ2-7
TGTGCCAGCAGCGGGGCCCTGAACACTGAAGCTTTCTTT	CASSGALNTEAFF	many	TRBV7-2	NA	TRBJ1-1
TGTGCCAGCAGCTTGGGGGGTCACGGCTACACCTTC	CASSLGGHGYTF	many	TRBV7-8	NA	TRBJ1-2
TGTGCCAGCAGCGTAGGGGGGTTGGGCGTCAATGAGCAGTTCTTC	CASSVGGLGVNEQFF	NA	TRBV9	NA	TRBJ2-1
TGTGCCAGCAGTTCCGAGTATCGGCCCCAGCATTTT	CASSSEYRPQHF	NA	TRBV28	NA	TRBJ1-5
TGCGCCAGCAGTCAAGCTGGGATAGGACACCGGAAAGCCTACGAGCAGTACTTC	CASSQAGIGHRKAYEQYF	few	TRBV4-3	NA	TRBJ2-7
TGTGCCAGCAGCCGTCTGAGGGGGAATCATGATGGCTACACCTTC	CASSRLRGNHDGYTF	few	TRBV12-3/TRBV12-4	NA	TRBJ1-2
TGTGCCAGCAGTTTACGGGAAGGAAACACTGAAGCTTTCTTT	CASSLREGNTEAFF	NA	TRBV27	NA	TRBJ1-1
TGTGCCAGCAGGGACGAATCACTAGCGGGAGGGCCGTTGCGTGGGATTGGGCAGTTCTTC	CASRDESLAGGPLRGIGQFF	NA	TRBV6-2/TRBV6-3	TRBD2	TRBJ2-1
TGCAGTGCTAGAAGGTCCGAAACAGATACGCAGTATTTT	CSARRSETDTQYF	few	TRBV20-1	NA	TRBJ2-3
TGTGCCACCAGTGAGCCCGCTACAGGGTACAATGAGCAGTTCTTC	CATSEPATGYNEQFF	NA	TRBV24-1	NA	TRBJ2-1
TGTGCCAGTAGTATAACCTCTCGACGGGGCTCTGGGGCCAACGTCCTGACTTTC	CASSITSRRGSGANVLTF	NA	TRBV19	NA	TRBJ2-6
TGTGCCAGCAGCTTAAGGTTGGGGGCTGGGGCCAACGTCCTGACTTTC	CASSLRLGAGANVLTF	few	TRBV7-6	NA	TRBJ2-6
TGCAGTGGGGATGAGCAGTTCTTC	CSGDEQFF	NA	TRBV29-1	NA	TRBJ2-1
TGTGCCAGCAGCTTAGTTGCTAGCGGGAGGGGGCAAGAGACCCAGTACTTC	CASSLVASGRGQETQYF	many	TRBV7-2	TRBD2	TRBJ2-5
TGTGCCAGCAGATCGGAATCAGATACGCAGTATTTT	CASRSESDTQYF	few	TRBV6-1	NA	TRBJ2-3
TGTGCCAGCAGTTACGGGGGGGCGGGCAATCAGCCCCAGCATTTT	CASSYGGAGNQPQHF	NA	TRBV6-2/TRBV6-3	NA	TRBJ1-5
TGTGCCAGCAGCCCGATAGGGCCGCTTAACACCGGGGAGCTGTTTTTT	CASSPIGPLNTGELFF	NA	TRBV11-2	NA	TRBJ2-2
TGTGCCAGCAGCTTAGCGGGGGGACAGGCCTACGAGCAGTACTTC	CASSLAGGQAYEQYF	many	TRBV7-8	TRBD1	TRBJ2-7
TGTGCCAGCAGTTACCTGGCGGGAGGGCCCACAGATACGCAGTATTTT	CASSYLAGGPTDTQYF	NA	TRBV6-5	TRBD2	TRBJ2-3
TGTGCCTGGTCGAGGGACAGCAATAATTCACCCCTCCACTTT	CAWSRDSNNSPLHF	once	TRBV30	TRBD1	TRBJ1-6
TGTGCCAGCCGAGCAGGGGGCGCAGGGGTTAGGCTCACTGAAGCTTTCTTT	CASRAGGAGVRLTEAFF	NA	TRBV11-2	TRBD1	TRBJ1-1
TGCAGTGCTAGCTCGGCCGGGACTAGCGGGAAAAACATTCAGTACTTC	CSASSAGTSGKNIQYF	NA	TRBV20-1	TRBD2	TRBJ2-4
TGCGCCAGCAGCTTTATAGCGGGAGGGCCGAGTCCTGGGGCCAACGTCCTGACTTTC	CASSFIAGGPSPGANVLTF	NA	TRBV5-1	TRBD2	TRBJ2-6
TGTGCCAGCAGGGAACCGGGACAGGGTAACAGGTACGAGCAGTACTTC	CASREPGQGNRYEQYF	few	TRBV28	TRBD1	TRBJ2-7
TGTGCCAGCAGCCCGCGGGACCGTACGACTAGACCAGATACGCAGTATTTT	CASSPRDRTTRPDTQYF	NA	TRBV6-6	NA	TRBJ2-3